These 10 T cell receptor beta chains were sequenced from one sample in a study of shared clonotypes between healthy human individuals. Method: immunoSEQ multiplex PCR; TCRdb's copy keeps in-frame clones and lacks some. The sample shows approximately 2.1 million clones, over 85% of them seen only once. Sequenced material: naive CD4+ T cells from PBMCs. Subset given: CD45RA+ positively selected. The receptors were sampled from a man younger than 35 in good health. Some clones in this sample may be carry-over from other donors' samples.

The CDR3 DNA reads as TGCGCCAGCAGCCATGGGTCACAGAAGAACACTGAAGCTTTCTTT. Translation gives CASSHGSQKNTEAFF. The genes are TRBV5-1 and TRBJ1-1; D uncertain. CDR3 length: 15 amino acids. V dropped 4 bases and J dropped 1 base, with 14 bases sitting between them. Germline V lookup: CDR1 SGHRS, CDR2 YFSETQ.

CDR3 nucleotide sequence: TGTGCCAGCAGCGTAGAGCCACGGAACTCTGGAAACACCATATATTTT. This gives the protein CASSVEPRNSGNTIYF. The chain couples TRBV9 to TRBJ1-3; D unresolved. Trimming stripped 0 bases from V and 0 bases from J, with 10 bases between. Germline values: CDR1 SGDLS, CDR2 YYNGEE. The CDR3 is 16 residues long.

The chain combines TRBV29-1 with TRBJ1-2; D ambiguous. The CDR3 consists of 16 residues. The V gene lost 5 bases and the J gene lost 4 bases, with 23 bases spanning the gap. In germline, CDR1 is SQVTM, CDR2 ANQGSEA. For the CDR3, the DNA is TGCAGCGTTCCGACTTTTCTGGGCCCAGAAGGCTATGGCTACACCTTC. Protein product: CSVPTFLGPEGYGYTF.

The chain recombines TRBV4-3 with TRBJ1-2; TRBD1 is a possible D gene (5 bases). V was trimmed by 0 bases and J by 8 bases, leaving 13 bases between them. Looked up from germline, CDR1 is LGHNA and CDR2 is YSLEER. The CDR3 contains 14 residues. CDR3 residues: CASSQEPGGFGYTF. Written as DNA, the CDR3 is TGCGCCAGCAGCCAAGAACCCGGGGGTTTCGGCTACACCTTC.

On this clone itself: One end of the junction is discordant with germline, which a read error may explain. The rearrangement uses TRBV28 and TRBJ2-2; D unresolved. This CDR3 region has 12 residues. The germline gives CDR1 MDHEN, CDR2 SYDVKM. The CDR3 sequence is CASRVNIGELFF. The CDR3 DNA reads TGTGCCAGCAGGGTAAACATCGGGGAGCTGTTTTTT.

V gene TRBV28 combines with J gene TRBJ1-1; D unclear. V shed 6 bases and J shed 1 base, with 9 bases lying between them. This CDR3 is built from 13 residues. Germline V gene data show CDR1 as MDHEN and CDR2 as SYDVKM. The CDR3 is CASRWNRNTEAFF. CDR3 DNA: TGTGCCAGCAGGTGGAACAGGAACACTGAAGCTTTCTTT.

The chain combines TRBV28 with TRBJ1-2, with D possibly being TRBD1 (5 bases). Between the trimmed V and J ends, which lost 3 bases and 8 bases, there was a span of 16 bases. This CDR3 contains 14 residues. Looked up from germline, CDR1 is MDHEN and CDR2 is SYDVKM. The CDR3 DNA is TGTGCCAGCAGTTTGAGGTTCGCAGGGAAGGGCTACACCTTC. Protein: CASSLRFAGKGYTF.

The chain carries TRBV28 and TRBJ1-5, with TRBD1 as a possible D gene (6 bases). CDR1 is MDHEN and CDR2 is SYDVKM in the germline V gene. Trimming removed 11 bases at V and 6 bases at J, with 14 bases between. CDR3 size: 12 residues. CDR3 nucleotide sequence: TGTGCCGGGGGGCGCGCTAGTCAGCCCCAGCATTTT. Amino acids: CAGGRASQPQHF.

The gene calls are TRBV9 and TRBJ2-1; TRBD2 agrees at 11 bases. CDR3 length: 19 residues. The germline V gene has CDR1 SGDLS and CDR2 YYNGEE. Germline trimming cut 0 bases from V and 6 bases from J; bases unmatched to any gene: 14. CDR3 region: CASSVGLRELAGEGNEQFF. DNA of the CDR3: TGTGCCAGCAGCGTAGGTTTACGAGAACTAGCGGGAGAAGGCAATGAGCAGTTCTTC.

J is TRBJ2-2 and V is TRBV25-1; 7 nucleotides align to TRBD2. The CDR3 is 17 amino acids. Trimming took 2 bases from V and 8 from J; bases not matched to a gene: 14. The germline V gene encodes CDR1 MGHDK and CDR2 SYGVNS. CDR3 residues: CASSETIPGGSTGELFF. The CDR3 DNA is TGTGCCAGCAGTGAAACAATCCCGGGAGGTTCGACTGGGGAGCTGTTTTTT. Complete variable domain (other parts from reference TRBV25-1 and TRBJ2-2): EADIYQTPRYLVIGTGKKITLECSQTMGHDKMYWYQQDPGMELHLIHYSYGVNSTEKGDLSSESTVSRIRTEHFPLTLESARPSHTSQYLCASSETIPGGSTGELFFGEGSRLTVL.